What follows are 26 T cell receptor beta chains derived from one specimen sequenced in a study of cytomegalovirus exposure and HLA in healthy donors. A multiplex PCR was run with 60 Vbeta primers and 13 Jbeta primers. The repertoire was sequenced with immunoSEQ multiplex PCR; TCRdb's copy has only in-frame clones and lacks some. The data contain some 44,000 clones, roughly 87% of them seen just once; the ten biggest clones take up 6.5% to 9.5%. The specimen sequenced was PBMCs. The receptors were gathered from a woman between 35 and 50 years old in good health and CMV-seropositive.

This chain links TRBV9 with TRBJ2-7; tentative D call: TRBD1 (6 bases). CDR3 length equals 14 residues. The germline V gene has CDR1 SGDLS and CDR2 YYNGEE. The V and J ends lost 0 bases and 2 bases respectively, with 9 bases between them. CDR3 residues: CASSVGQATYEQYF. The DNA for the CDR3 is TGTGCCAGCAGCGTAGGACAGGCGACCTACGAGCAGTACTTC.

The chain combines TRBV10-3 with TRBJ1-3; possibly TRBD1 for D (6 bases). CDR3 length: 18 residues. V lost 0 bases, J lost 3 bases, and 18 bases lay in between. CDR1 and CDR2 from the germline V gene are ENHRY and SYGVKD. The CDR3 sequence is CAISESILQGKLGNTIYF. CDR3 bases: TGTGCCATCAGTGAGTCCATACTACAGGGAAAGCTTGGAAACACCATATATTTT.

The CDR3 here is CASSERTGGYSYEQYF. CDR3 coding DNA: TGTGCCAGCAGTGAGCGGACAGGGGGTTACTCCTACGAGCAGTACTTC. This sequence joins TRBV2 and TRBJ2-7; 10 nucleotides match TRBD1. With V trimmed by 3 bases and J by 0 bases, 5 bases remained unmatched. In germline, CDR1 is SNHLY, CDR2 FYNNEI. CDR3 size: 16 residues.

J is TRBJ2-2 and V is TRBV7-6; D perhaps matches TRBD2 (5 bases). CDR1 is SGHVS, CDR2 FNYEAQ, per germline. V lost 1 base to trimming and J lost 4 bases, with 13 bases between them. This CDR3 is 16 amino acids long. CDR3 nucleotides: TGTGCCAGCAGCTTAGTAGCCGGGGATCGCACCGGGGAGCTGTTTTTT. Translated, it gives CASSLVAGDRTGELFF.

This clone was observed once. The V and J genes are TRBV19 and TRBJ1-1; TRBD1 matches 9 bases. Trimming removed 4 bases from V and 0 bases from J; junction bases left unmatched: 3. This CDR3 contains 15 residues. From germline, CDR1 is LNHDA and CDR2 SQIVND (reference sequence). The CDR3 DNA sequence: TGTGCCAGTAGTAAGGACAGGGGCGTGAACACTGAAGCTTTCTTT. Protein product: CASSKDRGVNTEAFF.

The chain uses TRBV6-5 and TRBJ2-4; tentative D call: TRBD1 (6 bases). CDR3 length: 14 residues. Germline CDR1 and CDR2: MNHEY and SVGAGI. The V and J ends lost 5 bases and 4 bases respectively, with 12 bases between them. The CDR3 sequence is CASSTGQMKNIQYF. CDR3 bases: TGTGCCAGCAGTACGGGACAAATGAAAAACATTCAGTACTTC.

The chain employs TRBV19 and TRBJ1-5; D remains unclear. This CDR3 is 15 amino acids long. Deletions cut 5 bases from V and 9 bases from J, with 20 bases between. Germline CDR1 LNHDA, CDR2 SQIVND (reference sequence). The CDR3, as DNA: TGTGCCAGTAGTCCGGGCCATGGGCCGGGGAGGCCCCAGCATTTT. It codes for CASSPGHGPGRPQHF.

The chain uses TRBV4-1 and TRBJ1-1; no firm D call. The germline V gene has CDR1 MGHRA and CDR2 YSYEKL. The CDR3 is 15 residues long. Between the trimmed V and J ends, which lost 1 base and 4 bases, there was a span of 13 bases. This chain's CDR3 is CASSQVLGESTEAFF. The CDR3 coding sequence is TGCGCCAGCAGCCAAGTGCTTGGAGAGAGCACTGAAGCTTTCTTT.

In DNA, the CDR3 is TGTGCCAGCTCACCAAACCGGGTATCGGCTGGAAACACCATATATTTT. It is translated as CASSPNRVSAGNTIYF. The chain uses TRBV18 and TRBJ1-3, with unresolved D. The ends were cut back, 2 bases at V and 2 bases at J, with 13 bases in the middle. Per the germline V gene, CDR1 is KGHSH and CDR2 is LQKENI. This CDR3 comprises 16 residues. Drawing the rest from reference TRBV18 and TRBJ1-3, the complete variable domain is NAGVMQNPRHLVRRRGQEARLRCSPMKGHSHVYWYRQLPEEGLKFMVYLQKENIIDESGMPKERFSAEFPKEGPSILRIQQVVRGDSAAYFCASSPNRVSAGNTIYFGEGSWLTVV.

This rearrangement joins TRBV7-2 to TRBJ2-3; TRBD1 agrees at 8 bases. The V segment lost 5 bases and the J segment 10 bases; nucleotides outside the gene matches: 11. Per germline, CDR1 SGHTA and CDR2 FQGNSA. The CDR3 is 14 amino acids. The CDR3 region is CASSRPGRDRPQYF. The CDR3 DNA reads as TGTGCCAGCAGCCGACCGGGACGGGACAGGCCGCAGTATTTT.

The DNA for the CDR3 is TGTGCCAGCAGCAGCCCTCACACTGGGCGGGGAACGAACACCGGGGAGCTGTTTTTT. Translated, it gives CASSSPHTGRGTNTGELFF. This chain links TRBV7-9 with TRBJ2-2, with D perhaps matching TRBD2 (6 bases). The V end was cut by 5 bases, the J end by 0 bases, with 22 bases between. The length of the CDR3 is 19 residues. Looked up from germline, CDR1 is SEHNR and CDR2 is FQNEAQ (reference sequence).

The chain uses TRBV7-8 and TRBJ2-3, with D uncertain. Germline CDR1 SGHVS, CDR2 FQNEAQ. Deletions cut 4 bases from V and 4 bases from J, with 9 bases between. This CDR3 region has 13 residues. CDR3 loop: CASSSSLSDTQYF. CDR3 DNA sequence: TGTGCCAGCAGCTCCTCTTTGTCAGATACGCAGTATTTT.

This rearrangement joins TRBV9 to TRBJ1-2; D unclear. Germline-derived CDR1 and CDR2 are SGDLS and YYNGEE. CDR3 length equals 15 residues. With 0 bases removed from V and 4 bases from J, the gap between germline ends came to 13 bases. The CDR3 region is CASSVGLSPLYGYTF. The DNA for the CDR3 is TGTGCCAGCAGCGTAGGGCTCAGTCCCCTCTATGGCTACACCTTC.

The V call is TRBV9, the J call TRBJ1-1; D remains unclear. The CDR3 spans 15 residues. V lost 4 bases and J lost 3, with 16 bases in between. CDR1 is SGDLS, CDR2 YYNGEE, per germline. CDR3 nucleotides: TGTGCCAGCAGCCCGTATAGCGGGCCGTACACTGAAGCTTTCTTT. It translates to CASSPYSGPYTEAFF.

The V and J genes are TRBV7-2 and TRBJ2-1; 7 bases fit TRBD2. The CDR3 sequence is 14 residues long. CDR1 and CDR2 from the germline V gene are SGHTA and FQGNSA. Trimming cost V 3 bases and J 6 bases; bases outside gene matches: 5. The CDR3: CASSLRGLLNEQFF. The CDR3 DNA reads TGTGCCAGCAGCTTGAGGGGACTACTCAATGAGCAGTTCTTC.

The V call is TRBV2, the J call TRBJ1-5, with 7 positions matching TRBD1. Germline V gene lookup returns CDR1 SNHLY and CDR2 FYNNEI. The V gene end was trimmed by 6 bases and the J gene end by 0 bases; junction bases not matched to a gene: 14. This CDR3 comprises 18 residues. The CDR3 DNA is TGTGCCAGCAGCCGAATGAGACCGGGACAGTATAGCAATCAGCCCCAGCATTTT. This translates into CASSRMRPGQYSNQPQHF.

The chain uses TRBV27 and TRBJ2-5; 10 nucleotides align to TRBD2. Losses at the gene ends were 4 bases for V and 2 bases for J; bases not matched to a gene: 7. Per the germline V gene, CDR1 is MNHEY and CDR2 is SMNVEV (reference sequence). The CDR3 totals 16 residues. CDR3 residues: CASSSVLAGPQETQYF. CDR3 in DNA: TGTGCCAGCAGTTCGGTACTAGCGGGACCTCAAGAGACCCAGTACTTC.

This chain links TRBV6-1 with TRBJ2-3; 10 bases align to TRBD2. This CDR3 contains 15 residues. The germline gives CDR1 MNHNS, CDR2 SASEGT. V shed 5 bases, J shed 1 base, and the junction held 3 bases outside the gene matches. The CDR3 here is CASSTGLAGTDTQYF. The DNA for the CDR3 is TGTGCCAGCAGTACCGGACTAGCGGGCACAGATACGCAGTATTTT.

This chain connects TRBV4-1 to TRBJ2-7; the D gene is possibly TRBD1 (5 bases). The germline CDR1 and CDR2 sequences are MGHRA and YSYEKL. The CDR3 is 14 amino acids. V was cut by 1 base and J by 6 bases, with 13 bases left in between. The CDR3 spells CASSQGTGPCEQYF. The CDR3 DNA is TGCGCCAGCAGCCAAGGAACAGGCCCTTGCGAGCAGTACTTC.

The CDR3 DNA sequence: TGTGCCAGCAGTTACGGGTCAGCCAGGGGCTACACCTTC. Its protein product is CASSYGSARGYTF. The chain has TRBV6-6 and TRBJ1-2; D gene uncertain. Trimming shortened V by 2 bases and J by 8 bases, and 12 bases separated the two germline ends. Germline V lookup: CDR1 MNHNY, CDR2 SVGAGI (reference sequence). This CDR3 is 13 amino acids long.

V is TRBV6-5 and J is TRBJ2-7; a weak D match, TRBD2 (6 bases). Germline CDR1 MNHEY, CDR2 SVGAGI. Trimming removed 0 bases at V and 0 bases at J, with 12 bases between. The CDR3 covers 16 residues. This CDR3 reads CASSYSGTVSSYEQYF. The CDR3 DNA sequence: TGTGCCAGCAGTTACTCCGGGACTGTCAGCTCCTACGAGCAGTACTTC.

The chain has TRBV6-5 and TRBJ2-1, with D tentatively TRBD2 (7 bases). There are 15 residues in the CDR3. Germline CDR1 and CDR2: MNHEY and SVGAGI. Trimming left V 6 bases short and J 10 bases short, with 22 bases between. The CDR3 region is CASRGGLAARVEQFF. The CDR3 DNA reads TGTGCCAGCAGGGGGGGGCTAGCGGCTCGGGTGGAGCAGTTCTTC.

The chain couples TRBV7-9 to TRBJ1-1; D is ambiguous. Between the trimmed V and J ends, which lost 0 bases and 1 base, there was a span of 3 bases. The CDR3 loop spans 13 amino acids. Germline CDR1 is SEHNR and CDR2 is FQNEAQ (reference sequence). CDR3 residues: CASSLAQNTEAFF. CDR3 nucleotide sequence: TGTGCCAGCAGCTTAGCCCAGAACACTGAAGCTTTCTTT.

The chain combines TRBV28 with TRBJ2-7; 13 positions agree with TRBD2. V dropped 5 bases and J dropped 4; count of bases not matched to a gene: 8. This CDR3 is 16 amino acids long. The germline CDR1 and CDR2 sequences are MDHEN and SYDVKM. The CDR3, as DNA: TGTGCCAGCAGTGCAGAGACTAGCGGGAGGCAGTACGAGCAGTACTTC. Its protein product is CASSAETSGRQYEQYF.

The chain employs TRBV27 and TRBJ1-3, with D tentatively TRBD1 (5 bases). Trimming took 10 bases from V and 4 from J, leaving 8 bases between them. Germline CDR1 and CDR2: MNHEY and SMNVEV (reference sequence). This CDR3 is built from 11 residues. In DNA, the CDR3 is TGTGCCACCCGGACAGGAAACACCATATATTTT. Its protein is CATRTGNTIYF.

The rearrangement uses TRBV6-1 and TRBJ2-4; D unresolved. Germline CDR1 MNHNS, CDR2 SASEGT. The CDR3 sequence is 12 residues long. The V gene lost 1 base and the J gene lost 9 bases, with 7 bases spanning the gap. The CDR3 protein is CASSEVLAIQYF. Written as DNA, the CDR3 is TGTGCCAGCAGTGAAGTCTTAGCCATTCAGTACTTC.